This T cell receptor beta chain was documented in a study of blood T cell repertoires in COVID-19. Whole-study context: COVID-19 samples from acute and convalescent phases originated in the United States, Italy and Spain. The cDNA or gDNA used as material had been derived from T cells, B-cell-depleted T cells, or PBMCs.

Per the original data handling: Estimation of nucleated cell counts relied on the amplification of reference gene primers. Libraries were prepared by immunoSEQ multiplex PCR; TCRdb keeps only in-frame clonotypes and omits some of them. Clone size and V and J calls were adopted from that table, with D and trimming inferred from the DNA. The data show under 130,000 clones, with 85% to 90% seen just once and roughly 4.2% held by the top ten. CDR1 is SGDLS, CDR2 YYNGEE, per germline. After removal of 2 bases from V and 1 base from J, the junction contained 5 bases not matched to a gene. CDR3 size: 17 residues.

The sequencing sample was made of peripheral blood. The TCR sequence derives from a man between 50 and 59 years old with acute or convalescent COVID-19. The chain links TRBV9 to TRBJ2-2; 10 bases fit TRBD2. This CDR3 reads CASSVGGTSVNTGELFF. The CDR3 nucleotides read TGTGCCAGCAGCGTGGGGGGGACTAGCGTGAACACCGGGGAGCTGTTTTTT.